Presented here are 8 T cell receptor beta chains from one specimen sequenced in a study of shared clonotypes between healthy human individuals. CD45RO-negative, CCR7-positively selected cells formed the naive CD8 fraction, excluding terminally differentiated effector memory CD45RA+ cells. The table came from immunoSEQ multiplex PCR; TCRdb's copy has only in-frame clones and leaves some out. The top ten hold around 1.7% of the sample, which has about 2,200,000 clones, under 95% seen once. Sequences were obtained from naive CD8+ T cells from PBMCs. The receptors were sampled from a man between 18 and 29 years old in good health. Some clones in this sample may be carry-over from other donors' samples.

The chain employs TRBV28 and TRBJ2-7; D is unclear. Germline CDR1 reads MDHEN; CDR2 reads SYDVKM. The CDR3 has 18 amino acids. With 6 bases removed from V and 0 bases from J, the gap between germline ends came to 24 bases. The CDR3, as DNA: TGTGCCAGCAGGTCCGCCTCAAAGTTCGCGTACACCTCCTACGAGCAGTACTTC. Amino acid sequence: CASRSASKFAYTSYEQYF.

This clone was counted a single time. The chain joins TRBV28 to TRBJ1-2; D uncertain. The V and J ends lost 2 bases and 6 bases respectively, with 10 bases between them. This CDR3 has 13 residues. Per the germline V gene, CDR1 is MDHEN and CDR2 is SYDVKM. This CDR3 reads CASSLRPLDGYTF. The CDR3 region has the DNA TGTGCCAGCAGTTTAAGGCCTTTGGATGGCTACACCTTC.

The CDR3 region is CASSLTGAGGYEQYF. CDR3 bases: TGTGCCAGCAGTCTCACCGGGGCAGGGGGCTACGAGCAGTACTTC. The V gene is TRBV28, the J gene TRBJ2-7; TRBD1 aligns across 7 bases. With V trimmed by 5 bases and J by 3 bases, 10 bases remained unmatched. The CDR3 is 15 amino acids. Germline V lookup: CDR1 MDHEN, CDR2 SYDVKM.

With respect to this clone: The sample has other DNA sequences that encode this CDR3 too. The chain couples TRBV4-1 to TRBJ2-7, with D unclear. Trimming took 1 base from V and 4 from J, leaving 8 bases between them. Germline-derived CDR1 and CDR2 are MGHRA and YSYEKL. The CDR3 is 13 amino acids. CDR3 loop: CASSQVGSYEQYF. CDR3 sequence (DNA): TGCGCCAGCAGCCAAGTCGGCAGTTACGAGCAGTACTTC.

This sequence joins TRBV7-9 and TRBJ1-2; D perhaps matches TRBD1 (6 bases). Germline V lookup: CDR1 SEHNR, CDR2 FQNEAQ (reference sequence). V lost 1 base to trimming and J lost 4 bases, with 13 bases between them. The length of the CDR3 is 15 residues. The CDR3 bases are TGTGCCAGCAGCTTAGTTGGGGGCGCGGGCTATGGCTACACCTTC. It is translated as CASSLVGGAGYGYTF.

The rearrangement links TRBV27 to TRBJ2-7; 10 positions match TRBD2. The V segment lost 3 bases and the J segment 2 bases; nucleotides outside the gene matches: 7. Germline V CDR1 and CDR2: MNHEY, SMNVEV (reference sequence). The CDR3 loop spans 16 amino acids. The CDR3: CASSLIRTSGAYEQYF. Here the CDR3 DNA reads TGTGCCAGCAGTTTGATCAGGACTAGCGGAGCCTACGAGCAGTACTTC.

The chain joins TRBV7-8 to TRBJ2-2; 15 positions agree with TRBD2. Germline loops: CDR1 SGHVS, CDR2 FQNEAQ. J was trimmed by 3 bases and V by 4 bases; bases with no gene match: 6. This CDR3 is 18 amino acids long. The CDR3 DNA sequence: TGTGCCAGCAGCTCAGGACTAGCGGGAGGGCCGTACACCGGGGAGCTGTTTTTT. It is translated as CASSSGLAGGPYTGELFF.

The rearrangement uses TRBV5-1 and TRBJ2-3, with D tentatively TRBD1 (5 bases). The CDR3 is made up of 14 amino acids. Germline CDR1 SGHRS, CDR2 YFSETQ. Trimming removed 2 bases at V and 0 bases at J, with 7 bases between. CDR3 amino acids: CASSFRTSTDTQYF. The CDR3 DNA follows: TGCGCCAGCAGCTTCCGGACAAGCACAGATACGCAGTATTTT.